The rows below give T cell receptor beta chains drawn from one sample of a study of T cell changes during pregnancy in multiple sclerosis. The assay was immunoSEQ multiplex PCR, and TCRdb's table has in-frame clones only and misses some. The sample has some 93,000 clones, 85% to 95% seen once. The sample here was peripheral blood, taken after pregnancy. All receptors derive from a female donor with multiple sclerosis, enrolled in a pregnancy study. Both conserved end residues are part of each CDR3. A D gene is named only where the DNA matches it firmly. Only part of the rows carry a size: once, few, many, or a class if the clone is expanded.

CASSSRDPGTEAFF,TGTGCCAGCAGCTCCCGGGATCCGGGGACTGAAGCTTTCTTT,TRBJ1-1,TRBV7-9,NA,NA
CASSLGPSGEQFF,TGTGCCAGCAGCTTAGGACCTAGCGGAGAGCAGTTCTTC,TRBJ2-1,TRBV7-6,TRBD2,NA
CASSLFRNTEAFF,TGTGCCAGCAGTTTATTCAGGAACACTGAAGCTTTCTTT,TRBJ1-1,TRBV27,NA,NA
CASSLVLGDGYTF,TGTGCCAGCAGCTTAGTACTGGGCGATGGCTACACCTTC,TRBJ1-2,TRBV7-9,NA,NA
CASRRTGDSGYTF,TGTGCCAGCAGGAGGACAGGGGATAGTGGCTACACCTTC,TRBJ1-2,TRBV6-1,TRBD1,few
CASASGQGDGYTF,TGTGCCAGCGCATCGGGACAGGGGGATGGCTACACCTTC,TRBJ1-2,TRBV11-2,TRBD1,NA
CASSLRGTLNTEAFF,TGTGCCAGCAGCTTAAGGGGGACACTGAACACTGAAGCTTTCTTT,TRBJ1-1,TRBV11-2,NA,NA
CASSQEQVSGDTQYF,TGCGCCAGCAGCCAAGAACAGGTTTCCGGAGATACGCAGTATTTT,TRBJ2-3,TRBV4-1,NA,NA
CASSLAGTGFNEQFF,TGTGCCAGCAGCTTAGCCGGGACAGGGTTCAATGAGCAGTTCTTC,TRBJ2-1,TRBV7-6,TRBD1,NA
CASSLTSGETQYF,TGTGCCAGCAGCTTGACTAGCGGAGAGACCCAGTACTTC,TRBJ2-5,TRBV7-2,TRBD2,NA
CASSLSTNEKLFF,TGTGCCAGCAGTCTATCAACTAATGAAAAACTGTTTTTT,TRBJ1-4,TRBV6-1,NA,NA
CASTTWTSANTGELFF,TGTGCCAGTACTACCTGGACATCCGCGAACACCGGGGAGCTGTTTTTT,TRBJ2-2,TRBV19,NA,NA
CASSLGIGELFF,TGTGCCAGCAGTCTAGGCATCGGGGAGCTGTTTTTT,TRBJ2-2,TRBV5-4,NA,NA
CASSPGVTTEAFF,TGTGCCAGCAGCCCAGGGGTTACCACTGAAGCTTTCTTT,TRBJ1-1,TRBV11-2,NA,NA
CASSPGSNEQFF,TGTGCCAGCAGCCCGGGGTCTAATGAGCAGTTCTTC,TRBJ2-1,TRBV13,NA,NA
CASSAPGLEAETQYF,TGTGCCAGCAGTGCTCCGGGACTAGAGGCAGAGACCCAGTACTTC,TRBJ2-5,TRBV6-6,TRBD2,NA
CASSVGGGEQYF,TGTGCCAGCAGTGTGGGGGGGGGCGAGCAGTACTTC,TRBJ2-7,TRBV25-1,TRBD2,once
CASSDKAGGSTDTQYF,TGTGCCAGCAGTGACAAAGCGGGAGGGAGCACAGATACGCAGTATTTT,TRBJ2-3,TRBV6-4,TRBD2,NA
CASSATALYSNQPQHF,TGTGCCAGCTCCGCGACAGCGCTGTATAGCAATCAGCCCCAGCATTTT,TRBJ1-5,TRBV18,NA,NA
CASSFGQAYTDTQYF,TGTGCCAGCAGTTTCGGACAGGCCTACACAGATACGCAGTATTTT,TRBJ2-3,TRBV6-5,TRBD1,once
CASSLNSPLHF,TGTGCCAGCAGCCTTAATTCACCCCTCCACTTT,TRBJ1-6,TRBV7-9,NA,once
CASSGGPEQYF,TGCGCCAGCAGTGGAGGCCCAGAGCAGTACTTC,TRBJ2-7,TRBV5-1,NA,once
CASSPTTFSYEQYF,TGCGCCAGCAGCCCCACGACATTCTCCTACGAGCAGTACTTC,TRBJ2-7,TRBV5-1,NA,NA
CASSTDRGSYEQYF,TGCGCCAGCAGCACGGACAGGGGATCCTACGAGCAGTACTTC,TRBJ2-7,TRBV5-1,TRBD1,NA
CASSPTGQGSTGELFF,TGTGCCAGCAGCCCCACTGGACAGGGGTCCACCGGGGAGCTGTTTTTT,TRBJ2-2,TRBV14,TRBD1,NA
CASISQGQNFYEQYF,TGTGCCAGCATTAGCCAAGGACAGAACTTCTACGAGCAGTACTTC,TRBJ2-7,TRBV6-1,NA,NA
CASRKDSWGVLDTQYF,TGTGCCAGCAGAAAGGACAGTTGGGGAGTATTGGATACGCAGTATTTT,TRBJ2-3,TRBV27,NA,NA
CASSPRQDDTEAFF,TGTGCCAGCTCACCAAGACAGGACGACACTGAAGCTTTCTTT,TRBJ1-1,TRBV18,NA,once